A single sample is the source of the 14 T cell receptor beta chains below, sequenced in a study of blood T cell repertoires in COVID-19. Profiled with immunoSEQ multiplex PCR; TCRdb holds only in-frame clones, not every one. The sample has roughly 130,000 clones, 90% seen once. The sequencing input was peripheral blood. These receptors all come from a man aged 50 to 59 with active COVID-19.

CDR3 DNA sequence: TGCGCCAGCAGCTTGGTTACAGGGAACACTGAAGCTTTCTTT. Its protein product is CASSLVTGNTEAFF. The V call is TRBV5-1, the J call TRBJ1-1, with D perhaps TRBD1 (5 bases). This CDR3 has 14 residues. Trimming took 0 bases from V and 1 from J, leaving 7 bases between them. CDR1 is SGHRS, CDR2 YFSETQ, per germline.

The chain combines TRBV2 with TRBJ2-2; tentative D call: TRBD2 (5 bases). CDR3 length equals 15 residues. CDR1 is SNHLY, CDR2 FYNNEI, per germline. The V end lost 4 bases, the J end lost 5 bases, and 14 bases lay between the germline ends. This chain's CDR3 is CASSARPRETGELFF. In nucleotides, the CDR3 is TGTGCCAGCAGTGCACGTCCCCGGGAAACCGGGGAGCTGTTTTTT.

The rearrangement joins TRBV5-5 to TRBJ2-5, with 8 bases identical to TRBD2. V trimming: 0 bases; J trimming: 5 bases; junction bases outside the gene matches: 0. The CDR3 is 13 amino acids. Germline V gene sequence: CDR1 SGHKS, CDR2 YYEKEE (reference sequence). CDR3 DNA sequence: TGTGCCAGCAGCTTGGCGGGAGGGGAGACCCAGTACTTC. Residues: CASSLAGGETQYF. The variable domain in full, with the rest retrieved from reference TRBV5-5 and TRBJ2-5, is DAGVTQSPTHLIKTRGQQVTLRCSPISGHKSVSWYQQVLGQGPQFIFQYYEKEERGRGNFPDRFSARQFPNYSSELNVNALLLGDSALYLCASSLAGGETQYFGPGTRLLVL.

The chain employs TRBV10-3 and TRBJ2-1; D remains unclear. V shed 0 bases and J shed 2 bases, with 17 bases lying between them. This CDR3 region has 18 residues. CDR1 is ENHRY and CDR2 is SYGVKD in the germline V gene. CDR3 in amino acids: CAISESALWSKAYNEQFF. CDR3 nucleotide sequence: TGTGCCATCAGTGAGTCGGCGCTTTGGAGTAAAGCCTACAATGAGCAGTTCTTC.

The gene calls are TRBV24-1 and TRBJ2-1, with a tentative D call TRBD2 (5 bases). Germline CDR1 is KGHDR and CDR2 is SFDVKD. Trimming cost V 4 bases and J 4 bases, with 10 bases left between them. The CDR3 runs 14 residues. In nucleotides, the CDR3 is TGTGCCACCAGTGAGCAAGGACTTTACAATGAGCAGTTCTTC. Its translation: CATSEQGLYNEQFF.

CDR3 residues: CASRARSGGSYEQYF. In DNA form, the CDR3 reads TGTGCCAGCAGGGCCCGGTCGGGGGGGTCCTACGAGCAGTACTTC. The chain recombines TRBV2 with TRBJ2-7; 8 bases align to TRBD2. The CDR3 runs to 15 residues. V lost 6 bases and J lost 1; bases outside the gene matches: 8. Per germline, CDR1 SNHLY and CDR2 FYNNEI.

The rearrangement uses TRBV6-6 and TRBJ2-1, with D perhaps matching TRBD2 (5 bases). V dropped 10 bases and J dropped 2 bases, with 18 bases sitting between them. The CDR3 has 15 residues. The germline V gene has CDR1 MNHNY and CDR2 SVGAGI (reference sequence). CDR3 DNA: TGTGCCACCGGGCGTAGCGACGGTCCCTACAATGAGCAGTTCTTC. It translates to CATGRSDGPYNEQFF.

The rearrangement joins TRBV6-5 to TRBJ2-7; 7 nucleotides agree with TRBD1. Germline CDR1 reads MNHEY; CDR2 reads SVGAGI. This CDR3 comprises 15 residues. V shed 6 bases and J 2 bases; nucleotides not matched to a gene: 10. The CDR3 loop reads CASSGRDRRAYEQYF. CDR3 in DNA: TGTGCCAGCAGCGGCCGGGACAGAAGAGCCTACGAGCAGTACTTC.

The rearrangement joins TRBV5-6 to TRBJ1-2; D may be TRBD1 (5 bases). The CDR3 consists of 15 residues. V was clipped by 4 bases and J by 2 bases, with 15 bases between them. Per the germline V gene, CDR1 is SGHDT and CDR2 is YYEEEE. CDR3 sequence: CASSRRLRGNYGYTF. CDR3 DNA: TGTGCCAGCAGCCGCCGCTTGCGGGGCAACTATGGCTACACCTTC.

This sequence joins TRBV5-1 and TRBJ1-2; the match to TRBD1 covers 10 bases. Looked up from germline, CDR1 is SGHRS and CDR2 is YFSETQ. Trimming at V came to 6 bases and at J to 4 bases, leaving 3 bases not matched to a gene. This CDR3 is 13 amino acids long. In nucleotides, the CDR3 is TGCGCCAGCACAGGGGACAGGGGCTATGGCTACACCTTC. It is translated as CASTGDRGYGYTF.

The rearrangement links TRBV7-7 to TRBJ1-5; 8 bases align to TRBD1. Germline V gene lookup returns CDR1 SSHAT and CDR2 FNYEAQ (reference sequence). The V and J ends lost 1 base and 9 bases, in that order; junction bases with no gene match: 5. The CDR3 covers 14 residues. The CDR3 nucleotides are TGTGCCAGCAGCTTAGACGGCAGGGGGCTGCCCCAGCATTTT. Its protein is CASSLDGRGLPQHF.

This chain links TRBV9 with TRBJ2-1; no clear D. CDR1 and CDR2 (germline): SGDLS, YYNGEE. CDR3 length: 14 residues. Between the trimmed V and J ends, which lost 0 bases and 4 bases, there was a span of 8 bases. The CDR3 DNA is TGTGCCAGCAGCGTAGGGCCATTATACAATGAGCAGTTCTTC. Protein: CASSVGPLYNEQFF. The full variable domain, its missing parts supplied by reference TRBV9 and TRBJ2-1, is DSGVTQTPKHLITATGQRVTLRCSPRSGDLSVYWYQQSLDQGLQFLIQYYNGEERAKGNILERFSAQQFPDLHSELNLSSLELGDSALYFCASSVGPLYNEQFFGPGTRLTVL.

The CDR3 here is CASSEGAGYTGELFF. The CDR3 DNA sequence: TGTGCCAGCAGTGAAGGGGCAGGCTACACCGGGGAGCTGTTTTTT. The gene calls are TRBV25-1 and TRBJ2-2, with D tentatively TRBD1 (5 bases). In germline, CDR1 is MGHDK, CDR2 SYGVNS. There are 15 residues in the CDR3. V lost 2 bases and J lost 3, with 10 bases in between.

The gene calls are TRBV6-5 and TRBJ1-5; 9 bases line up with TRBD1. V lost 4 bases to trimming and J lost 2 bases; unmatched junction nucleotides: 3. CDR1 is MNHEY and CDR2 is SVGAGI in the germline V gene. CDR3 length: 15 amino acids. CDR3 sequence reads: CASSSRDRGNQPQHF. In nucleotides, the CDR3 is TGTGCCAGCAGTTCCCGGGACAGGGGCAATCAGCCCCAGCATTTT.